The 18 T cell receptor beta chains below come from one sample, sequenced in a study of blood T cells in healthy people across ages. Combining a sample-barcoded 5' primer with a J-beta primer mix, a second PCR ran for about 6 to 12 cycles. From the 5' RACE reads, TCRdb called clonotypes with MiXCR, one entry per CDR3 protein. The profile shows fewer than 950,000 distinct CDR3 sequences, about 53% of them singletons. Sequenced sample: blood. These receptors were obtained from a man of 80 years or more in good health.

The CDR3 is CSARDGGGRTEAFF. In DNA, the CDR3 is TGCAGTGCTAGAGATGGCGGGGGTCGTACTGAAGCTTTCTTT. The genes are TRBV20-1 and TRBJ1-1, with D perhaps TRBD1 (5 bases). CDR3 length: 14 amino acids. Trimming cost V 0 bases and J 5 bases, with 13 bases left between them. The germline V gene encodes CDR1 DFQATT and CDR2 SNEGSKA (reference sequence).

This rearrangement joins TRBV2 to TRBJ2-7, with D uncertain. This CDR3 is 14 amino acids long. Trimming stripped 5 bases from V and 1 base from J, with 12 bases between. CDR1 is SNHLY, CDR2 FYNNEI, per germline. The CDR3 DNA is TGTGCCAGCAGTCCCTCGCCCGTATCCTACGAGCAGTACTTC. Residues: CASSPSPVSYEQYF.

The chain's CDR3 is CASSQDFGIQETQYF. As DNA, the CDR3 is TGTGCCAGCAGCCAAGATTTTGGGATCCAAGAGACCCAGTACTTC. The genes are TRBV4-2 and TRBJ2-5; D is unresolved. Germline CDR1 LGHNA, CDR2 YNFKEQ. V lost 0 bases and J 1 base, leaving 9 bases between the germline ends. This CDR3 spans 15 amino acids.

This clonotype was seen ten or more times. The J gene is TRBJ1-4, the V gene TRBV5-1; 9 bases fit TRBD1. J lost 1 base, V lost 4 bases, and 8 bases had no gene match. CDR1 and CDR2 (germline): SGHRS, YFSETQ. This CDR3 region has 17 residues. CDR3 sequence: CASSPGQGLVTNEKLFF. Here the CDR3 DNA reads TGCGCCAGCAGCCCCGGACAGGGGCTAGTAACTAATGAAAAACTGTTTTTT. The full variable domain, its missing parts supplied by reference TRBV5-1 and TRBJ1-4, is KAGVTQTPRYLIKTRGQQVTLSCSPISGHRSVSWYQQTPGQGLQFLFEYFSETQRNKGNFPGRFSGRQFSNSRSEMNVSTLELGDSALYLCASSPGQGLVTNEKLFFGSGTQLSVL.

This clonotype was detected a few times. The V call is TRBV12-3 or TRBV12-4, the J call TRBJ1-6; no definite D call. V was cut by 5 bases and J by 9 bases, with 17 bases left in between. This CDR3 is 15 amino acids long. CDR3 DNA: TGTGCCAGCAGTCCCTGGAGCGGTAAAGGTTCACCCCTCCACTTT. Protein sequence: CASSPWSGKGSPLHF.

This clonotype was seen just once. The genes are TRBV7-2 and TRBJ2-5; D might be TRBD2 (7 bases). The DNA end is more similar to TRBJ2-7, so the J call may be wrong. The CDR3 loop spans 14 amino acids. From germline, CDR1 is SGHTA and CDR2 FQGNSA. For the CDR3, the DNA is TGTGCCAGCAGCTCAAAGGGGGGGGTACGCGAGCAGTACTTC. Its translation: CASSSKGGVREQYF.

For the CDR3, the DNA is TGTGCCAGCAGTCAGGACAGCACAGATACGCAGTATTTT. Translated: CASSQDSTDTQYF. The V gene is TRBV4-2, the J gene TRBJ2-3; D not certain. The CDR3 loop spans 13 amino acids. The germline gives CDR1 LGHNA, CDR2 YNFKEQ. V lost 6 bases, J lost 0 bases, and 7 bases lay in between.

The gene calls are TRBV29-1 and TRBJ2-4; 11 bases fit TRBD2. V was clipped by 6 bases and J by 6 bases; unmatched bases: 1. CDR3 size: 12 residues. The germline gives CDR1 SQVTM, CDR2 ANQGSEA. For the CDR3, the DNA is TGCAGCGTAGGACTAGCGGGAAACATTCAGTACTTC. Its protein product is CSVGLAGNIQYF. Together with reference TRBV29-1 and TRBJ2-4, the CDR3 gives the full variable domain: SAVISQKPSRDICQRGTSLTIQCQVDSQVTMMFWYRQQPGQSLTLIATANQGSEATYESGFVIDKFPISRPNLTFSTLTVSNMSPEDSSIYLCSVGLAGNIQYFGAGTRLSVL.

V is TRBV9 and J is TRBJ2-1; D uncertain. The CDR3 totals 15 residues. Germline assignment: CDR1 SGDLS and CDR2 YYNGEE. Trimming cost V 1 base and J 1 base, with 9 bases left between them. The CDR3 DNA sequence: TGTGCCAGCAGCGTATTCTCGGAATCCTACAATGAGCAGTTCTTC. Encoded protein: CASSVFSESYNEQFF.

The genes are TRBV28 and TRBJ1-4; 9 bases are shared with TRBD1. Per the germline V gene, CDR1 is MDHEN and CDR2 is SYDVKM. V dropped 7 bases and J dropped 4; count of bases not matched to a gene: 10. There are 16 residues in the CDR3. CDR3 residues: CASTWGTGRLNEKLFF. The CDR3 DNA is TGTGCCAGCACCTGGGGGACAGGGCGCCTTAATGAAAAACTGTTTTTT.

The V and J genes are TRBV27 and TRBJ1-2; D remains unclear. CDR3 size: 13 residues. V shed 10 bases and J shed 5 bases, with 17 bases lying between them. CDR1 and CDR2 (germline): MNHEY, SMNVEV (reference sequence). The CDR3, as DNA: TGTGCCAACAGAGGGCGGCGAACGTATGGCTACACCTTC. Translated, it gives CANRGRRTYGYTF.

The V gene is TRBV7-2, the J gene TRBJ2-5; D might be TRBD1 (6 bases). The CDR3 runs to 14 residues. The V gene's germline CDR1 is SGHTA and CDR2 FQGNSA. With 5 bases removed from V and 0 bases from J, the gap between germline ends came to 10 bases. DNA of the CDR3: TGTGCCAGCAGCGCCGGGACATACCAAGAGACCCAGTACTTC. Amino acids: CASSAGTYQETQYF. The full variable domain, completed using reference TRBV7-2 and TRBJ2-5, is GAGVSQSPSNKVTEKGKDVELRCDPISGHTALYWYRQSLGQGLEFLIYFQGNSAPDKSGLPSDRFSAERTGGSVSTLTIQRTQQEDSAVYLCASSAGTYQETQYFGPGTRLLVL.

This clonotype was seen a handful of times. This chain links TRBV7-9 with TRBJ2-7; 7 bases are a match to TRBD1. The CDR3 is 13 residues long. Losses at the gene ends were 7 bases for V and 2 bases for J; bases not matched to a gene: 5. Germline CDR1 reads SEHNR; CDR2 reads FQNEAQ (reference sequence). This CDR3 is CASNRDRTYEQYF. In nucleotides, the CDR3 is TGTGCCAGCAATAGGGACAGAACCTACGAGCAGTACTTC.

The V gene is TRBV7-2, the J gene TRBJ1-3, with D maybe TRBD1 (5 bases). The CDR3 sequence is 15 residues long. Germline loops: CDR1 SGHTA, CDR2 FQGNSA. Deletions cut 5 bases from V and 0 bases from J, with 11 bases between. The CDR3 DNA reads as TGTGCCAGCAGCCTACAGGTGATCTCTGGAAACACCATATATTTT. This gives the protein CASSLQVISGNTIYF.

The rearrangement uses TRBV29-1 and TRBJ2-5; the D call may be TRBD1 or TRBD2 (5 bases each). V lost 6 bases and J 5 bases, leaving 13 bases between the germline ends. CDR3 length equals 12 residues. Germline V gene sequence: CDR1 SQVTM, CDR2 ANQGSEA. Here the CDR3 DNA reads TGCAGCGTCCACCAGGGAGTGGAGACCCAGTACTTC. Its protein is CSVHQGVETQYF.

The chain recombines TRBV7-2 with TRBJ2-1; 10 nucleotides align to TRBD2. The CDR3 has 18 residues. Trimming cost V 5 bases and J 3 bases; bases outside gene matches: 13. Germline CDR1 is SGHTA and CDR2 is FQGNSA. This CDR3 reads CASSVGPYSGRSYNEQFF. For the CDR3, the DNA is TGTGCCAGCAGCGTAGGCCCTTATAGCGGGAGGAGCTACAATGAGCAGTTCTTC.

On this clonotype: The junction shows a germline mismatch at one end, possibly a read error. The chain links TRBV6-1 to TRBJ2-6, with a possible D match to TRBD1 (5 bases). This CDR3 has 15 residues. CDR1 MNHNS and CDR2 SASEGT come from the germline V gene. The chain's CDR3 is CASSQTASGASVLTF. In DNA form, the CDR3 reads TGTGCCAGCAGCCAGACAGCATCTGGGGCCAGCGTCCTGACTTTC.

The chain carries TRBV21-1 and TRBJ2-5; TRBD1, the D gene given by the table, was not confirmed from the DNA. TRBV21-1 is annotated as a pseudogene. The length of the CDR3 is 19 residues. CDR3 protein: CASSKEGVPDRAKQETQYF. CDR3 DNA sequence: TGTGCCAGCAGCAAAGAAGGGGTTCCGGACAGGGCTAAACAAGAGACCCAGTACTTC.